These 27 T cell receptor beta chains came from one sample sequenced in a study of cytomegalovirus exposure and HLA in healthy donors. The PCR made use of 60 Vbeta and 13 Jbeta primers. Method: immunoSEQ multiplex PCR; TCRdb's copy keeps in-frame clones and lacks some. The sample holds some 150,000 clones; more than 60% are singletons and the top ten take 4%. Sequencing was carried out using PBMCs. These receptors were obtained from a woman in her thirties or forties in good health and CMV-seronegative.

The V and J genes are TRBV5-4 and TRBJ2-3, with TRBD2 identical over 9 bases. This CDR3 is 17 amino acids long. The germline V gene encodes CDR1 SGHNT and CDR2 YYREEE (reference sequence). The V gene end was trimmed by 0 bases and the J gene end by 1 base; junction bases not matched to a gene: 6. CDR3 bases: TGTGCCAGCAGCTTGGACGGTAGGACTAGCGGCACAGATACGCAGTATTTT. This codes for CASSLDGRTSGTDTQYF.

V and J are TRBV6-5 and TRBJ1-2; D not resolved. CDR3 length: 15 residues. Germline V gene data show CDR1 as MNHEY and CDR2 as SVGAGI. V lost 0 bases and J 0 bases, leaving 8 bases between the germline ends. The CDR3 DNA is TGTGCCAGCAGTTACTCGAGAGGTCCTAACTATGGCTACACCTTC. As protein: CASSYSRGPNYGYTF.

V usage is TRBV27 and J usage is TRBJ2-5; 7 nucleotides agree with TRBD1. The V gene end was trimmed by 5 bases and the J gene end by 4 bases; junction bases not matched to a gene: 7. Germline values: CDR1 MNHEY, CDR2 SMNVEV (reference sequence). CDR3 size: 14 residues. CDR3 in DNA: TGTGCCAGCAGTCAAAGGAACAGGGGAGAGACCCAGTACTTC. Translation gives CASSQRNRGETQYF.

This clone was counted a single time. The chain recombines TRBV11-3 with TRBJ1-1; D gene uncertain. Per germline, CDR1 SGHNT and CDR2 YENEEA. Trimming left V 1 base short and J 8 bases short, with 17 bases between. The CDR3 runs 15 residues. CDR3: CASSLGAIGYSEAFF. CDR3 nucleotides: TGTGCCAGCAGCTTAGGAGCAATCGGGTACTCCGAAGCTTTCTTT. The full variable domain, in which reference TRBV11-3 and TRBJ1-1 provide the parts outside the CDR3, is EAGVVQSPRYKIIEKKQPVAFWCNPISGHNTLYWYLQNLGQGPELLIRYENEEAVDDSQLPKDRFSAERLKGVDSTLKIQPAELGDSAVYLCASSLGAIGYSEAFFGQGTRLTVV.

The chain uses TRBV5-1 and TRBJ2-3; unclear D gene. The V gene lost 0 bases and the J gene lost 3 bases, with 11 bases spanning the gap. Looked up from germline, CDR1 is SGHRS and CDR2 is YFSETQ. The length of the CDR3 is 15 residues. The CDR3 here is CASSLDTLSTDTQYF. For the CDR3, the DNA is TGCGCCAGCAGCTTGGACACGCTTTCAACAGATACGCAGTATTTT.

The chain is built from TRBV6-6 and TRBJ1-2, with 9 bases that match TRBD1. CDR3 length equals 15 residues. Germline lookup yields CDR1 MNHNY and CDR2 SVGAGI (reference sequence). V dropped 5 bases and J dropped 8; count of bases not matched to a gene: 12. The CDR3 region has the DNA TGTGCCAGCAGTCCGCCCGAGGGACAGGGTTACGGCTACACCTTC. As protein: CASSPPEGQGYGYTF.

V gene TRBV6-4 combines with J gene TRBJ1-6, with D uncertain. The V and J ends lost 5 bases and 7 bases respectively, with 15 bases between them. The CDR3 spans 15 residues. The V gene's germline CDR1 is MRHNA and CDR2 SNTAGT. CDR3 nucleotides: TGTGCCAGCAGTCAATCATCCCGGCGGAATTCACCCCTCCACTTT. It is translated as CASSQSSRRNSPLHF.

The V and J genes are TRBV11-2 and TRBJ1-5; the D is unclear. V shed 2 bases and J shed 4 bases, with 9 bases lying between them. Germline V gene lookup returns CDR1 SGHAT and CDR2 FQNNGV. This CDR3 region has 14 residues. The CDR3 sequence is CASSLSGANQPQHF. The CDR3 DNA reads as TGTGCCAGCAGCTTATCCGGAGCTAATCAGCCCCAGCATTTT.

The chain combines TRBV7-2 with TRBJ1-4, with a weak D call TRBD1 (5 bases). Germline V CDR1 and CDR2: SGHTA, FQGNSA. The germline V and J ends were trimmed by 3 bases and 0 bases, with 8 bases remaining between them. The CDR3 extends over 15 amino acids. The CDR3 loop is CASSLATATNEKLFF. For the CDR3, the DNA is TGTGCCAGCAGCTTGGCGACAGCAACTAATGAAAAACTGTTTTTT.

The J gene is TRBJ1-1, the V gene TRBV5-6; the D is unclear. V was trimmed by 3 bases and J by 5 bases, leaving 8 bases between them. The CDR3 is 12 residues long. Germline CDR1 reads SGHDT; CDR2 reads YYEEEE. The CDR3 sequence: CASSWRATEAFF. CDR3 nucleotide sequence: TGTGCCAGCAGCTGGAGGGCTACTGAAGCTTTCTTT.

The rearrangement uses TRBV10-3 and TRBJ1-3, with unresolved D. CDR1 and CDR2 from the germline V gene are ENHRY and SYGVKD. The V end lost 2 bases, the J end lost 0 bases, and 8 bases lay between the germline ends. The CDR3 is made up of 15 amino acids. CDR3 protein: CAISEGLASGNTIYF. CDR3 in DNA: TGTGCCATCAGTGAGGGGCTAGCCTCTGGAAACACCATATATTTT.

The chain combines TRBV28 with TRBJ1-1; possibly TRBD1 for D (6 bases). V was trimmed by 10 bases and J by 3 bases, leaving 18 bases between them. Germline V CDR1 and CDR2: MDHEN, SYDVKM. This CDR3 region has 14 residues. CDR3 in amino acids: CATFLRGTYTEAFF. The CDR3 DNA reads TGTGCCACCTTCCTCAGGGGTACGTACACTGAAGCTTTCTTT.

The CDR3 DNA follows: TGTGCCAGCAGCCGACAGGTTGAAGACTATGGCTACACCTTC. It yields the protein CASSRQVEDYGYTF. The chain links TRBV5-4 to TRBJ1-2; D is perhaps TRBD1 (6 bases). Germline loops: CDR1 SGHNT, CDR2 YYREEE (reference sequence). Trimming shortened V by 4 bases and J by 3 bases, and 13 bases separated the two germline ends. There are 14 residues in the CDR3.

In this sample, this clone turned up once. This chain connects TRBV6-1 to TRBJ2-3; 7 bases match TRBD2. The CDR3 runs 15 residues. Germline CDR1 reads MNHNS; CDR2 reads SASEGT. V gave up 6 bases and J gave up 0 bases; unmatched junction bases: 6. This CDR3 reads CASSGLVGSTDTQYF. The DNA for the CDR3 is TGTGCCAGCAGCGGACTAGTGGGTAGCACAGATACGCAGTATTTT.

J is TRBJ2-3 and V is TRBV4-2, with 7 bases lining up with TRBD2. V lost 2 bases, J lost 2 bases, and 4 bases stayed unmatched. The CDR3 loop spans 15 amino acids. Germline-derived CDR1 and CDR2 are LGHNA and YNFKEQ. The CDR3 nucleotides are TGTGCCAGCAGCCAACAGCGGGGAACCACAGATACGCAGTATTTT. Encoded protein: CASSQQRGTTDTQYF.

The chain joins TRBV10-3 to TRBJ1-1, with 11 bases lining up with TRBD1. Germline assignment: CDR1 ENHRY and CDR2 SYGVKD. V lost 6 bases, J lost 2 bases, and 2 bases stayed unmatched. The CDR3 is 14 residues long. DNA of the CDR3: TGTGCCATCAGGGGACAGGGGGTTAACACTGAAGCTTTCTTT. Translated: CAIRGQGVNTEAFF.

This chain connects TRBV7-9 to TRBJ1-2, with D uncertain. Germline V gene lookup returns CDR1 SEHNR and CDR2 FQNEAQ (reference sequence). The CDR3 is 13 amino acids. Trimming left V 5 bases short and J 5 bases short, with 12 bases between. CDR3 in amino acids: CASSKTESYGYTF. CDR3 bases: TGTGCCAGCAGCAAGACTGAGAGTTATGGCTACACCTTC.

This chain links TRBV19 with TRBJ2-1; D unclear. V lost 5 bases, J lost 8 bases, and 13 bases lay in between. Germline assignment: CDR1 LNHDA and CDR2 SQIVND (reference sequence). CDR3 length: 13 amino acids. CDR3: CASSVNGADEQFF. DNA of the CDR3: TGTGCCAGTAGTGTCAACGGTGCGGATGAGCAGTTCTTC.

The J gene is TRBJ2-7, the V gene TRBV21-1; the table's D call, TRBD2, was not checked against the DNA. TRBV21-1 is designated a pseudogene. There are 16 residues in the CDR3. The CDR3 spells CASSKPPGETTYEQYF. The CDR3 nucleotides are TGTGCCAGCAGCAAACCCCCCGGGGAGACGACCTACGAGCAGTACTTC.

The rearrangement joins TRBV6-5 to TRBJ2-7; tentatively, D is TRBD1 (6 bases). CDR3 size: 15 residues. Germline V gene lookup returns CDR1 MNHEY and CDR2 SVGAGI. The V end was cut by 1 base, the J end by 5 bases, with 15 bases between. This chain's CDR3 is CASSYYGQGRNEQYF. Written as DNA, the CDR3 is TGTGCCAGCAGTTACTACGGGCAGGGGAGAAACGAGCAGTACTTC.

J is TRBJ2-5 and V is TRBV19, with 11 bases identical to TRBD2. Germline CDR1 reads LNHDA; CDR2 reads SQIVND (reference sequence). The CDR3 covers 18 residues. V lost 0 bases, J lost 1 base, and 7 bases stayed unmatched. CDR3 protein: CASSIDPGLAGGQETQYF. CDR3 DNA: TGTGCCAGTAGTATAGATCCCGGGCTAGCGGGGGGCCAAGAGACCCAGTACTTC. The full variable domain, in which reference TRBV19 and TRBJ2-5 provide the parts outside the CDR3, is DGGITQSPKYLFRKEGQNVTLSCEQNLNHDAMYWYRQDPGQGLRLIYYSQIVNDFQKGDIAEGYSVSREKKESFPLTVTSAQKNPTAFYLCASSIDPGLAGGQETQYFGPGTRLLVL.

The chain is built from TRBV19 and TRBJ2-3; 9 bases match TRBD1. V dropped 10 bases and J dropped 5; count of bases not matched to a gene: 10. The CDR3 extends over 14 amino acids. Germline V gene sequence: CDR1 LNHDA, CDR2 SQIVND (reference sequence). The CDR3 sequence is CATRSGQGLDTQYF. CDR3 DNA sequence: TGTGCCACCCGTTCGGGACAGGGTTTAGATACGCAGTATTTT.

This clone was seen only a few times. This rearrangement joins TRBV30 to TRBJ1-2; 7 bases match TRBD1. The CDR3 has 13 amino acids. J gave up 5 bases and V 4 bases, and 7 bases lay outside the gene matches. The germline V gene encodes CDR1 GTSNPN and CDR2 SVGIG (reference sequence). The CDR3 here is CAWKPGGRYGYTF. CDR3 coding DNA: TGTGCCTGGAAGCCAGGGGGGAGGTATGGCTACACCTTC.

CDR3 DNA: TGCAGCGTCCCAGGGCCAGGGGGAGGAGAGACCCAGTACTTC. Translated: CSVPGPGGGETQYF. This sequence joins TRBV29-1 and TRBJ2-5, with D maybe TRBD1 (7 bases). Germline CDR1 is SQVTM and CDR2 is ANQGSEA. V was pared by 6 bases and J by 4 bases, with 18 bases between. The CDR3 contains 14 residues. Together with reference TRBV29-1 and TRBJ2-5, the CDR3 gives the full variable domain: SAVISQKPSRDICQRGTSLTIQCQVDSQVTMMFWYRQQPGQSLTLIATANQGSEATYESGFVIDKFPISRPNLTFSTLTVSNMSPEDSSIYLCSVPGPGGGETQYFGPGTRLLVL.

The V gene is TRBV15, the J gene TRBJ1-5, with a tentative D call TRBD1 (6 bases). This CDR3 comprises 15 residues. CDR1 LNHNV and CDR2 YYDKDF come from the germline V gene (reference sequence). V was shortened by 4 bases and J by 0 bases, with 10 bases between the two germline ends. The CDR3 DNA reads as TGTGCCACCAGCATGGACAGTTTTAGCAATCAGCCCCAGCATTTT. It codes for CATSMDSFSNQPQHF.

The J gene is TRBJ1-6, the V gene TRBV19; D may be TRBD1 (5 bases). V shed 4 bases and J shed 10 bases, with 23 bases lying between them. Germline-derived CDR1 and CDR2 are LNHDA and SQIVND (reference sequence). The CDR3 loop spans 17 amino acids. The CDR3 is CASSTGPESPRLSPLHF. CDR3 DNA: TGTGCCAGTAGTACAGGGCCCGAATCGCCCCGTTTGTCACCCCTCCACTTT.

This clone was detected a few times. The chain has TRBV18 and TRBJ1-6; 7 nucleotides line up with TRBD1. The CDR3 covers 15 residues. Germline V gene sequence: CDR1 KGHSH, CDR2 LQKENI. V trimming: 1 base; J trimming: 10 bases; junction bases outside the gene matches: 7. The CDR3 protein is CASSPQTGFGSPLHF. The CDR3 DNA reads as TGTGCCAGCTCACCACAGACAGGGTTTGGATCACCCCTCCACTTT.